The clone carrying this TCR beta chain was counted at least ten times. Its target is unknown. The sample comes from a study of early T cells in non-severe SARS-CoV-2 infection. About the study: Investigators sequenced bulk RNA drawn from unsorted whole blood, and chains remained unpaired.

The CDR3 totals 16 residues. CDR1 and CDR2 from the germline V gene are DFQATT and SNEGSKA (reference sequence). Germline trimming cut 5 bases from V and 0 bases from J; bases unmatched to any gene: 5. Attached unique molecular identifiers marked individual cDNA molecules. TCRdb reanalysed the 5' RACE reads using MiXCR and keeps one entry per CDR3 protein. The profile covers roughly 45,000 distinct CDR3 sequences, with under 14% appearing a single time and 21% taken by the ten largest. General study findings and limits: VDJdb-based matching was biased toward anti-spike CD8 responses and missed private and CD4 specificities.

This clonotype originated in an adult who was a healthcare worker with PCR-confirmed SARS-CoV-2 infection or an uninfected control (not recorded which). The chain uses TRBV20-1 and TRBJ2-1; 12 bases line up with TRBD1. Sample: whole blood. DNA for the CDR3: TGCAGTGCTGGGGACAGGGGGCGGTCCTCCTACAATGAGCAGTTCTTC. Translating gives CSAGDRGRSSYNEQFF.